A selection of T cell receptor beta chains follows, all from one sample in a study of human T cells and chemical hapten exposure. TCRdb ran MiXCR on the RACE reads and lists one entry per CDR3 protein. The sample shows some 79,000 distinct CDR3 sequences, about 9.4% of them seen only once. Material: whole blood, obtained in connection with sensitization to the hapten diphenylcyclopropenone (DPC). All receptors come from a woman between 45 and 65 years old with alopecia areata. Some clones in this sample may be carry-over from other donors' samples. Each CDR3 is given with its conserved first and last residue. Each record gives: clone size, J gene, V gene, D gene, CDR3 DNA, CDR3 protein. A D gene is named only where the DNA matches it firmly. Size values are once, few and many counts, or a class for expanded clones, and some rows have none.

>many|TRBJ1-6|TRBV27|NA
TGTGCCAGCAGTATGGTTTATAATTCACCCCTCCACTTT
CASSMVYNSPLHF
>few|TRBJ2-7|TRBV4-2|TRBD2
TGTGCCAGCAGCCAAGAACTAGCGGGAGGGAACTACGAGCAGTACTTC
CASSQELAGGNYEQYF
>few|TRBJ2-3|TRBV2|NA
TGTGCCAGCAGGGGGCCCTACACAGATACGCAGTATTTT
CASRGPYTDTQYF
>many|TRBJ2-1|TRBV18|NA
TGTGCCAGCTCACCACCGCTGGGTATCAATGAGCAGTTCTTC
CASSPPLGINEQFF
>NA|TRBJ1-2|TRBV28|NA
TGTGCCAGCGGAATCTCGGGGCACTATGGCTACACCTTC
CASGISGHYGYTF
>few|TRBJ2-1|TRBV11-2|TRBD1
TGTGCCAGCAGCCTTGGAACAGGGGTTAAGCAGTTCTTC
CASSLGTGVKQFF
>few|TRBJ1-1|TRBV7-2|NA
TGTGCCAGCAGCTTAGCAGCAGGGAAACTCGCAGCTTTCTTT
CASSLAAGKLAAFF
>NA|TRBJ2-2|TRBV7-2|NA
TGTGCCAGCAGCTCGACGGGAGTCGGCACCGGGGAGCTGTTTTTT
CASSSTGVGTGELFF
>once|TRBJ1-4|TRBV28|NA
TGTGCCAGCATAGAGACGGGGAAGAGTCCTGAAAAACTGTTTTTT
CASIETGKSPEKLFF
>NA|TRBJ2-3|TRBV28|NA
TGTGCCACCCGGCGGGATCCGGGGACAGATACGCAGTATTTT
CATRRDPGTDTQYF
>NA|TRBJ2-3|TRBV7-2|TRBD1
TGTGCCAGCAGCTCCCGACAGGGTACGGGCACAGATACGCAGTATTTT
CASSSRQGTGTDTQYF
>many|TRBJ2-1|TRBV5-1|NA
TGCGCCAGCAGCCCCGGGGACTTTCTGGATGAGCAGTTCTTC
CASSPGDFLDEQFF
>many|TRBJ2-1|TRBV20-1|NA
TGCAGTGCTATGGGGCAGGGGGGTTCTAGCTCCTACAATGAGCAGTTCTTC
CSAMGQGGSSSYNEQFF
>many|TRBJ2-3|TRBV19|NA
TGTGCCAGTAGCCCCCAGAAAGCCACAGATACGCAGTATTTT
CASSPQKATDTQYF
>NA|TRBJ2-3|TRBV7-6|TRBD2
TGTGCCAGCAGCTTAGGAGGCCTAGCGGGAATCTCAGATACGCAGTATTTT
CASSLGGLAGISDTQYF
>NA|TRBJ1-2|TRBV27|NA
TGTGCCAGCAGGGATAACTATGGCTACACCTTC
CASRDNYGYTF
>few|TRBJ2-5|TRBV12-3/TRBV12-4|TRBD2
TGTGCCAGCAGTTTCGGAGGACTAGCGGGAGATGGTGGAGAGACCCAGTACTTC
CASSFGGLAGDGGETQYF
>NA|TRBJ2-5|TRBV5-4|TRBD1
TGTGCCAGCAGCTTTACCTACTCAGGGGGTAGGAGGGAGACCCAGTACTTC
CASSFTYSGGRRETQYF
>NA|TRBJ2-1|TRBV6-2/TRBV6-3|NA
TGTGCCAGCAGCCTAGGGACAAAGCAGTTCTTC
CASSLGTKQFF
>few|TRBJ1-1|TRBV5-1|NA
TGCGCCAGCAGCCTGTGGACCGCGAACACTGAAGCTTTCTTT
CASSLWTANTEAFF
>few|TRBJ2-6|TRBV19|NA
TGTGCCAGTAGTATAGGAATCTCTGGGGCCAACGTCCTGACTTTC
CASSIGISGANVLTF
>many|TRBJ2-3|TRBV27|NA
TGTGCCAGCTCTCAAAGGGGAGAGTTCGATACGCAGTATTTT
CASSQRGEFDTQYF
>NA|TRBJ1-2|TRBV7-9|NA
TGTGCCAGCAGCGAAATTACAGCTCTGGGCGGCTACACCTTC
CASSEITALGGYTF
>many|TRBJ2-5|TRBV30|NA
TGTGCCTGGAGTGTACGACAGTACCAAGAGACCCAGTACTTC
CAWSVRQYQETQYF
>many|TRBJ1-1|TRBV10-3|TRBD1
TGTGCCATCAGTGGTGGGGACAGCATGAACACTGAAGCTTTCTTT
CAISGGDSMNTEAFF
>few|TRBJ2-1|TRBV29-1|NA
TGCAGCGTACATGCCATGAATGAGCAGTTCTTC
CSVHAMNEQFF
>many|TRBJ2-3|TRBV15|NA
TGTGCCACCAGCAGAGAGGGGGGAAACACAGATACGCAGTATTTT
CATSREGGNTDTQYF
>NA|TRBJ2-1|TRBV4-3|NA
TGCGCCAGCAGCCAAGGCAGGGGCAATGAGCAGTTCTTC
CASSQGRGNEQFF
>NA|TRBJ2-1|TRBV7-8|TRBD2
TGTGCCAGCAGCTTATTCGGGAGGGTCTCCTACAATGAGCAGTTCTTC
CASSLFGRVSYNEQFF
>few|TRBJ2-3|TRBV5-1|NA
TGCGCCAGCAGCCGAGCCACAGATACGCAGTATTTT
CASSRATDTQYF
>few|TRBJ2-1|TRBV19|TRBD1
TGTGCCAGTAGTAATGACAGGGGGGAATACAATGAGCAGTTCTTC
CASSNDRGEYNEQFF
>NA|TRBJ2-7|TRBV7-2|NA
TGTGCCAGCAGCCGTAGACTGGCATACGAGCAGTACTTC
CASSRRLAYEQYF
>NA|TRBJ2-2|TRBV7-9|TRBD1
TGTGCCAGCAGCCGATCGGGACAGTCCACCGGGGAGCTGTTTTTT
CASSRSGQSTGELFF
>few|TRBJ2-7|TRBV3-1|NA
TGTGCCAGCAGCCATAGCAGGGACAAGACCTACGAGCAGTACTTC
CASSHSRDKTYEQYF
>few|TRBJ2-5|TRBV7-9|TRBD1
TGTGCCAGCAGCTTAGGCACAGGGGGCAGGAAGACCCAGTACTTC
CASSLGTGGRKTQYF
>few|TRBJ1-2|TRBV5-4|NA
TGTGCCAGCAGCTTGGTACAGGGTAATAACTATGGCTACACCTTC
CASSLVQGNNYGYTF
>NA|TRBJ2-1|TRBV4-1|NA
TGCGCCAGCAGCCAAGAAGGGGTGGCCTACAATGAGCAGTTCTTC
CASSQEGVAYNEQFF
>NA|TRBJ2-3|TRBV25-1|NA
TGTGCCAGCAGTGAATATTTGGGACGGTACACAGATACGCAGTATTTT
CASSEYLGRYTDTQYF
>many|TRBJ1-2|TRBV15|NA
TGTGCCACCAGCAGGGAATATATACCGACTAACTATGGCTACACCTTC
CATSREYIPTNYGYTF
>many|TRBJ2-1|TRBV7-7|TRBD1
TGTGCCAGCAGCCAGATCGGCGTCAGGGGGCGGGATGAGCAGTTCTTC
CASSQIGVRGRDEQFF
>NA|TRBJ2-7|TRBV29-1|NA
TGCAGCGTTGAGGGGAGCTACGAGCAGTACTTC
CSVEGSYEQYF
>many|TRBJ2-7|TRBV30|NA
TGTGCCTGGCAGGTCTCCTACGAGCAGTACTTC
CAWQVSYEQYF
>NA|TRBJ2-6|TRBV7-2|NA
TGTGCCAGCAGCTTATCGGGAAGCCCCCCCGTCCTGACTTTC
CASSLSGSPPVLTF
>many|TRBJ2-1|TRBV12-3/TRBV12-4|NA
TGTGCCAGCAGTCCCGGTTCGGTAATTTCCAATGAGCAGTTCTTC
CASSPGSVISNEQFF
>NA|TRBJ2-2|TRBV6-1|NA
TGTGCCAGCAGTGAAGTAGGGGACACCGGGGAGCTGTTTTTT
CASSEVGDTGELFF
>NA|TRBJ2-7|TRBV20-1|TRBD1
TGCAGTGCTTATCCCGGGACAGGGGTCTACGAGCAGTACTTC
CSAYPGTGVYEQYF
>many|TRBJ2-3|TRBV3-1|TRBD1
TGTGCCAGCAGCCGAAGGACAGGGCGCAGCACAGATACGCAGTATTTT
CASSRRTGRSTDTQYF
>few|TRBJ2-7|TRBV6-5|NA
TGTGCCAGCAGTTACGACAGCCCCTACGAGCAGTACTTC
CASSYDSPYEQYF
>many|TRBJ2-7|TRBV12-3/TRBV12-4|NA
TGTGCCAGCAGGCAGGGCTACGAGCAGTACTTC
CASRQGYEQYF
>once|TRBJ1-1|TRBV3-1|TRBD1
TGTGCCAGCAGCCAGGGAAGGGCAGGGGGCATCTCCCACACTGAAGCTTTCTTT
CASSQGRAGGISHTEAFF
>many|TRBJ1-2|TRBV12-3/TRBV12-4|TRBD1
TGTGCCAGCAGTCCCCGGCACAGGGGTAACTATGGCTACACCTTC
CASSPRHRGNYGYTF
>many|TRBJ2-3|TRBV11-2|NA
TGTGCCAGCAGCTTAGAAGTGGGAGGCCCAGATACGCAGTATTTT
CASSLEVGGPDTQYF
>few|TRBJ1-1|TRBV14|NA
TGTGCCAGCAGCCTGAACCGGGGGCACACTGAAGCTTTCTTT
CASSLNRGHTEAFF
>once|TRBJ2-7|TRBV28|NA
TGTGCCAGCAGTCCGCCCGGCCTCTACGAGCAGTACTTC
CASSPPGLYEQYF